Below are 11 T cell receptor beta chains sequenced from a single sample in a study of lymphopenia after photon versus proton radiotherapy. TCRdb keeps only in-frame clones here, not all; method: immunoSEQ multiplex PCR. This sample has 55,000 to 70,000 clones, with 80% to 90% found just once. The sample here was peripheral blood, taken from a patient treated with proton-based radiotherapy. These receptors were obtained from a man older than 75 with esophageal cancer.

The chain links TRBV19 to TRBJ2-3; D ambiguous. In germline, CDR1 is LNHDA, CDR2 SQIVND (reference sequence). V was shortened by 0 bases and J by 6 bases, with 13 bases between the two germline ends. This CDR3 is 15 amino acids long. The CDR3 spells CASSIDPSRRDTQYF. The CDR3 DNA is TGTGCCAGTAGTATAGATCCGAGCCGCAGGGATACGCAGTATTTT.

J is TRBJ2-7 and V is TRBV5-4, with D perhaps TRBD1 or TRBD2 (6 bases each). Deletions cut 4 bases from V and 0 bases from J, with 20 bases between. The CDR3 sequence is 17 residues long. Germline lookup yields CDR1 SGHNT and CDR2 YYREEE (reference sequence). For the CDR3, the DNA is TGTGCCAGCAGCCCGGGGGCTGGGGGGTGGAGCTCCTACGAGCAGTACTTC. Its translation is CASSPGAGGWSSYEQYF.

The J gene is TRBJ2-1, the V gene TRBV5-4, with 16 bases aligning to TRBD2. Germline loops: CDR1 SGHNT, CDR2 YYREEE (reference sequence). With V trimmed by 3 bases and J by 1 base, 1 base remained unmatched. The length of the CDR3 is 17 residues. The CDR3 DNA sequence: TGTGCCAGCAGCTCGGGACTAGCGGGAGGGTCCTACAATGAGCAGTTCTTC. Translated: CASSSGLAGGSYNEQFF.

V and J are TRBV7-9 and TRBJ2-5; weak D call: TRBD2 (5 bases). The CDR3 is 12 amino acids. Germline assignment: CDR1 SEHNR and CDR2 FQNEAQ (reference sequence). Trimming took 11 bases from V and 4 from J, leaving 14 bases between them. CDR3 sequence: CAGGGDGETQYF. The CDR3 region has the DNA TGTGCCGGAGGAGGAGATGGAGAGACCCAGTACTTC.

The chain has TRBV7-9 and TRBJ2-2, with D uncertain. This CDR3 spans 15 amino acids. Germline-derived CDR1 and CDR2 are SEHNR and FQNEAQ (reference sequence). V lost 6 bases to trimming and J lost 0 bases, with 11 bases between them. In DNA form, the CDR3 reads TGTGCCAGCAGGGTCACGGCAGCGAACACCGGGGAGCTGTTTTTT. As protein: CASRVTAANTGELFF.

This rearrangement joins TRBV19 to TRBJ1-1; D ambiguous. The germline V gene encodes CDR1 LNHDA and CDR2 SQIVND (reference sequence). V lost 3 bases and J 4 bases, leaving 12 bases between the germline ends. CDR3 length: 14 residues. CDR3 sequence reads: CASSIYREGTEAFF. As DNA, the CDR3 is TGTGCCAGTAGTATTTATAGGGAAGGCACTGAAGCTTTCTTT.

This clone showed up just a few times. CDR3 sequence (DNA): TGCAGCGTTGACCCGGGAGGTGAAGCTTTCTTT. Its translation: CSVDPGGEAFF. This chain links TRBV29-1 with TRBJ1-1; D unclear. CDR3 length: 11 amino acids. Looked up from germline, CDR1 is SQVTM and CDR2 is ANQGSEA. Trimming shortened V by 3 bases and J by 7 bases, and 9 bases separated the two germline ends.

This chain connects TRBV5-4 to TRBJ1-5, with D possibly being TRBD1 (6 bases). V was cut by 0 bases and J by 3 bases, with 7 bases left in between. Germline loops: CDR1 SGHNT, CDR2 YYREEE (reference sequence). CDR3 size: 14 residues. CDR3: CASSLVGANQPQHF. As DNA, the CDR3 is TGTGCCAGCAGCTTGGTGGGGGCCAATCAGCCCCAGCATTTT. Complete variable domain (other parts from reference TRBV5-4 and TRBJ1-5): ETGVTQSPTHLIKTRGQQVTLRCSSQSGHNTVSWYQQALGQGPQFIFQYYREEENGRGNFPPRFSGLQFPNYSSELNVNALELDDSALYLCASSLVGANQPQHFGDGTRLSIL.

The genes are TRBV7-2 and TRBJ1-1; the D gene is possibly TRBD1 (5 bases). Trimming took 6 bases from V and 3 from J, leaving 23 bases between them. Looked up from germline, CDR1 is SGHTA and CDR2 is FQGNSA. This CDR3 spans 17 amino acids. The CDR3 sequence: CASRSGFWGRGDTEAFF. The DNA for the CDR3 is TGTGCCAGCAGATCCGGGTTCTGGGGCCGAGGGGACACTGAAGCTTTCTTT.

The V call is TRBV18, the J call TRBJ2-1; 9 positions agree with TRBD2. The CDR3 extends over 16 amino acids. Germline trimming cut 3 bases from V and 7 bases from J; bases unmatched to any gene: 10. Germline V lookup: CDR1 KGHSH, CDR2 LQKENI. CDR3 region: CASSPSRAGGRNEQFF. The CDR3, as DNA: TGTGCCAGCTCACCCTCTCGGGCGGGGGGGCGTAATGAGCAGTTCTTC.

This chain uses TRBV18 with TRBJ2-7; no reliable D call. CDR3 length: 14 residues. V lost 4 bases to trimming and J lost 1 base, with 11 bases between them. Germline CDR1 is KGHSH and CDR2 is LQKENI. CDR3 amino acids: CASSLRRFSYEQYF. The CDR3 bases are TGTGCCAGCTCACTGCGTCGATTTTCCTACGAGCAGTACTTC.